This TCR beta chain emerged from a study of shared clonotypes between healthy human individuals. Study results and limitations: Relative to memory subsets, naive subsets generally showed larger estimated richness. Rarefaction showed sorted-subset sequencing was incomplete despite large depth.

The CDR3 runs 16 residues. V lost 5 bases, J lost 11 bases, and 14 bases stayed unmatched. The germline CDR1 and CDR2 sequences are LGHNT and FRNRAP. Using immunoSEQ multiplex PCR, the repertoire was profiled, and TCRdb retains in-frame clones only, with some absent. This table has about 1.5 million clones, 98% appearing once. As to this clone: What it binds is unknown.

Sequenced sample: naive CD4+ T cells sorted from blood. The subset here: CD45RA+ positively selected. The J gene is TRBJ1-3, the V gene TRBV12-5, with 11 bases matching TRBD1. The clonotype was recovered from a man aged 30 to 45 in good health. The CDR3 bases are TGTGCTAGTGGTAATGCCGGGACAGGGGGGCTGAGCGCCATATATTTT. Its translation: CASGNAGTGGLSAIYF.